These 24 T cell receptor beta chains originate from one sample sequenced in a study of OX40 agonist ivuxolimab in advanced cancers. The library was obtained by the immunoSEQ multiplex PCR assay. TCRdb carries this immuneACCESS record with in-frame sequences only. Its versions omit some clonotypes, under half of them owing to an unresolved V gene in the studies checked, with the rest unexplained. For this sample the table gives fewer than 45,000 clones, of which roughly 90% were detected only once. Roughly 0.58% of the sample lies in the top ten. Sequencing used CD4+ or CD8+ T cells sorted from blood, obtained in a trial of the OX40 agonist ivuxolimab. These receptors were collected from an adult with an advanced solid tumor such as melanoma, head and neck, liver or kidney cancer.

V usage is TRBV7-2 and J usage is TRBJ1-5, with D possibly matching TRBD1 (5 bases). Germline assignment: CDR1 SGHTA and CDR2 FQGNSA. This CDR3 has 15 amino acids. With 1 base removed from V and 4 bases from J, the gap between germline ends came to 11 bases. This CDR3 is CASSLGGAGNQPQHF. For the CDR3, the DNA is TGTGCCAGCAGCTTAGGAGGGGCAGGGAATCAGCCCCAGCATTTT.

The rearrangement uses TRBV7-2 and TRBJ1-3; tentative D call: TRBD1 (5 bases). Trimming cost V 2 bases and J 4 bases, with 18 bases left between them. Per the germline V gene, CDR1 is SGHTA and CDR2 is FQGNSA. The CDR3 has 17 residues. CDR3 bases: TGTGCCAGCAGCTTACCTCGGTTGGCAGGGCGCGGAAACACCATATATTTT. Translation gives CASSLPRLAGRGNTIYF.

This clone was seen a single time. This rearrangement joins TRBV6-1 to TRBJ2-7; D not resolved. Trimming took 2 bases from V and 2 from J, leaving 13 bases between them. Germline CDR1 is MNHNS and CDR2 is SASEGT. The CDR3 has 15 amino acids. In DNA, the CDR3 is TGTGCCAGCAGTGAATTTGTCCGGGTGGCCTACGAGCAGTACTTC. Amino acids: CASSEFVRVAYEQYF.

The chain joins TRBV2 to TRBJ2-1, with D maybe TRBD1 (6 bases). The V and J ends lost 4 bases and 0 bases respectively, with 10 bases between them. The CDR3 length is 15 residues. Germline CDR1 SNHLY, CDR2 FYNNEI. The CDR3 loop is CASSGQGSSYNEQFF. For the CDR3, the DNA is TGTGCCAGCAGTGGTCAGGGGAGCTCCTACAATGAGCAGTTCTTC.

The chain carries TRBV13 and TRBJ2-1; 8 nucleotides align to TRBD1. The CDR3 consists of 16 residues. Trimming removed 5 bases from V and 4 bases from J; junction bases left unmatched: 10. Germline V lookup: CDR1 PRHDT, CDR2 FYEKMQ (reference sequence). Here the CDR3 reads CASSADRDKRYNEQFF. The DNA for the CDR3 is TGTGCCAGCAGCGCGGACAGGGATAAGAGGTACAATGAGCAGTTCTTC.

The chain joins TRBV6-5 to TRBJ2-5, with D tentatively TRBD2 (7 bases). This CDR3 comprises 15 residues. Germline CDR1 reads MNHEY; CDR2 reads SVGAGI. The V gene lost 5 bases and the J gene lost 4 bases, with 17 bases spanning the gap. The CDR3 loop is CASSRGAISRETQYF. In DNA, the CDR3 is TGTGCCAGCAGTCGGGGGGCTATATCAAGAGAGACCCAGTACTTC.

V gene TRBV20-1 combines with J gene TRBJ1-2, with D uncertain. The CDR3 sequence is 10 residues long. Trimming took off 6 bases at V and 8 bases at J, with 10 bases between the two ends. Germline CDR1 and CDR2: DFQATT and SNEGSKA (reference sequence). CDR3 DNA sequence: TGCAGTGCCAACCTGGGGGGCTACACCTTC. Translation gives CSANLGGYTF.

This clone was seen only a few times. The chain carries TRBV7-2 and TRBJ2-7; the match to TRBD1 covers 9 bases. CDR3 length equals 14 residues. The germline CDR1 and CDR2 sequences are SGHTA and FQGNSA. With V trimmed by 3 bases and J by 2 bases, 2 bases remained unmatched. CDR3 sequence: CASSFGTGTYEQYF. The CDR3, as DNA: TGTGCCAGCAGCTTCGGGACAGGGACCTACGAGCAGTACTTC. The full variable domain, completed using reference TRBV7-2 and TRBJ2-7, is GAGVSQSPSNKVTEKGKDVELRCDPISGHTALYWYRQSLGQGLEFLIYFQGNSAPDKSGLPSDRFSAERTGGSVSTLTIQRTQQEDSAVYLCASSFGTGTYEQYFGPGTRLTVT.

The V call is TRBV10-3, the J call TRBJ1-1, with 9 bases fitting TRBD1. The CDR3 is 15 residues long. From germline, CDR1 is ENHRY and CDR2 SYGVKD. The junction had 8 bases not matched to a gene; V was cut back by 2 bases and J by 7 bases. The CDR3 coding sequence is TGTGCCATCAGTGAGCCCGGGACAGGGTCGGGTGAAGCTTTCTTT. This gives the protein CAISEPGTGSGEAFF.

This clone was seen only once. The chain is built from TRBV4-2 and TRBJ1-2, with 10 bases aligning to TRBD1. The germline gives CDR1 LGHNA, CDR2 YNFKEQ. J gave up 6 bases and V 4 bases, and 17 bases lay outside the gene matches. CDR3 length: 18 residues. CDR3 bases: TGTGCCAGCAGCCCTACCCAGTCCGGGACAGGGGAGGCGGATGGCTACACCTTC. This sequence encodes CASSPTQSGTGEADGYTF.

The chain is built from TRBV4-2 and TRBJ1-3; 10 positions match TRBD1. After removal of 8 bases from V and 1 base from J, the junction contained 5 bases not matched to a gene. This CDR3 comprises 15 residues. Germline loops: CDR1 LGHNA, CDR2 YNFKEQ. The CDR3 nucleotides are TGTGCCAGCGGCCCGGGACAGGGGTCTGGAAACACCATATATTTT. The encoded protein is CASGPGQGSGNTIYF.

The rearrangement joins TRBV6-1 to TRBJ2-7, with D maybe TRBD1 (5 bases). With 2 bases removed from V and 2 bases from J, the gap between germline ends came to 13 bases. The CDR3 totals 15 residues. CDR1 is MNHNS, CDR2 SASEGT, per germline. The CDR3 bases are TGTGCCAGCAGTGAAATACCAGGGCCAACCTACGAGCAGTACTTC. This translates into CASSEIPGPTYEQYF.

The chain recombines TRBV6-4 with TRBJ2-2, with TRBD1 matching over 9 bases. CDR3 size: 16 residues. Looked up from germline, CDR1 is MRHNA and CDR2 is SNTAGT. Trimming took 9 bases from V and 1 from J; bases not matched to a gene: 9. The CDR3 spells CARNSRGQGNTGELFF. CDR3 nucleotides: TGTGCCAGAAATTCCCGGGGACAGGGGAACACCGGGGAGCTGTTTTTT.

A single count supports this clone. The rearrangement uses TRBV15 and TRBJ2-2, with TRBD2 matching over 8 bases. V lost 1 base and J lost 2; bases outside the gene matches: 3. The CDR3 has 16 residues. CDR1 and CDR2 from the germline V gene are LNHNV and YYDKDF (reference sequence). CDR3: CATSRVAGGNTGELFF. The CDR3 DNA reads TGTGCCACCAGCAGAGTTGCGGGGGGAAACACCGGGGAGCTGTTTTTT.

This clone has just one count. This chain links TRBV7-2 with TRBJ2-1, with TRBD2 identical over 7 bases. CDR3 length: 14 amino acids. V shed 1 base and J 10 bases; nucleotides not matched to a gene: 7. CDR1 and CDR2 (germline): SGHTA, FQGNSA. The CDR3 bases are TGTGCCAGCAGCTTAGAAAGTCTAGCGGCCGAGCAGTTCTTC. Residues: CASSLESLAAEQFF.

The V gene is TRBV4-2, the J gene TRBJ1-1; the match to TRBD1 covers 7 bases. Germline CDR1 and CDR2: LGHNA and YNFKEQ. After removal of 1 base from V and 4 bases from J, the junction contained 6 bases not matched to a gene. CDR3 length: 15 residues. CDR3 sequence (DNA): TGTGCCAGCAGCCAAGTTAACAGGGGTGGCACTGAAGCTTTCTTT. As protein: CASSQVNRGGTEAFF.

V gene TRBV7-6 combines with J gene TRBJ2-7, with 16 bases matching TRBD2. The CDR3 length is 18 residues. J gave up 2 bases and V 0 bases, and 4 bases lay outside the gene matches. Germline loops: CDR1 SGHVS, CDR2 FNYEAQ. The CDR3 here is CASSLASGTSGGAYEQYF. For the CDR3, the DNA is TGTGCCAGCAGCTTAGCCTCCGGGACTAGCGGGGGGGCCTACGAGCAGTACTTC.

The V call is TRBV5-4, the J call TRBJ2-3; perhaps TRBD2 as D (6 bases). Germline V lookup: CDR1 SGHNT, CDR2 YYREEE (reference sequence). This CDR3 region has 15 residues. Deletions cut 4 bases from V and 3 bases from J, with 15 bases between. In DNA form, the CDR3 reads TGTGCCAGCAGCGCCGGGACTCTGCCAACAGATACGCAGTATTTT. Its protein is CASSAGTLPTDTQYF.

The CDR3 protein is CASSFANNYGYTF. Written as DNA, the CDR3 is TGTGCCAGCAGTTTTGCGAACAACTATGGCTACACCTTC. The chain recombines TRBV27 with TRBJ1-2; D unclear. The germline V gene encodes CDR1 MNHEY and CDR2 SMNVEV (reference sequence). V dropped 3 bases and J dropped 2 bases, with 7 bases sitting between them. The CDR3 loop spans 13 amino acids.

The chain links TRBV23-1 to TRBJ1-5, with D possibly being TRBD1 (6 bases). TRBV23-1 is sorted into the ORF group, with uncertain function. Trimming removed 4 bases from V and 4 bases from J, with 20 bases in between. The CDR3 is made up of 17 amino acids. The CDR3: CASSRDIRGKANQPQHF. In DNA form, the CDR3 reads TGCGCCAGCAGTCGGGACATAAGGGGCAAAGCAAATCAGCCCCAGCATTTT.

The chain links TRBV11-1 to TRBJ2-1; the match to TRBD2 covers 10 bases. Germline values: CDR1 SGHAT, CDR2 FQDESV (reference sequence). This CDR3 is 17 amino acids long. V lost 0 bases to trimming and J lost 7 bases; unmatched junction nucleotides: 9. The CDR3 DNA is TGTGCCAGCAGCTTAGCGCTGGAAGCGGGGGGGTCAAATGAGCAGTTCTTC. Amino acid sequence: CASSLALEAGGSNEQFF.

CDR3 in amino acids: CASSLSTRDTQYF. CDR3 sequence (DNA): TGTGCCAGCAGCTTAAGCACCCGAGATACGCAGTATTTT. The V and J genes are TRBV7-3 and TRBJ2-3; D gene ambiguous. Germline lookup yields CDR1 SGHTA and CDR2 FQGTGA. The CDR3 has 13 residues. Between the trimmed V and J ends, which lost 1 base and 5 bases, there was a span of 7 bases. Variable domain in full (rest from reference TRBV7-3 and TRBJ2-3): GAGVSQTPSNKVTEKGKYVELRCDPISGHTALYWYRQSLGQGPEFLIYFQGTGAADDSGLPNDRFFAVRPEGSVSTLKIQRTERGDSAVYLCASSLSTRDTQYFGPGTRLTVL.

The chain carries TRBV7-2 and TRBJ1-1, with D unclear. This CDR3 region has 16 residues. Germline V gives CDR1 SGHTA, CDR2 FQGNSA. V shed 5 bases and J shed 1 base, with 17 bases lying between them. The CDR3 protein is CASSPRPGRPNTEAFF. Written as DNA, the CDR3 is TGTGCCAGCAGCCCCCGCCCCGGGAGACCGAACACTGAAGCTTTCTTT.

This clone was picked up a small number of times. V usage is TRBV5-4 and J usage is TRBJ2-7; the D gene could be TRBD1 or TRBD2 (6 bases each). The V gene lost 2 bases and the J gene lost 0 bases, with 15 bases spanning the gap. In germline, CDR1 is SGHNT, CDR2 YYREEE (reference sequence). CDR3 size: 16 residues. The CDR3 protein is CASSFGGRPSSYEQYF. CDR3 DNA sequence: TGTGCCAGCAGCTTCGGGGGCAGGCCGAGCTCCTACGAGCAGTACTTC.